The present T cell receptor beta chain was sequenced within a study of beta chain features in type 1 diabetes. Study observations and caveats: A closer apparent resemblance between naive, central memory and Treg TCRB repertoires was seen in patients than in healthy donors. In all four CD4+ subsets, TCRB CDR3 length was significantly, moderately reduced in type 1 diabetes.

The CDR3 is 14 amino acids. With 6 bases clipped from V and 6 bases from J, the junction kept 5 bases outside the gene matches. Germline loops: CDR1 MNHEY, CDR2 SVGAGI. This clone was counted only a few times. Its specificity is not known. As every portion of the isolated RNA was reverse transcribed, the sequencing read expressed TCRB transcripts. Using immunoSEQ multiplex PCR, the repertoire was profiled, and TCRdb retains in-frame clones only, with some absent. The profile shows 300,000 to 400,000 clones, 10% to 15% of them singletons. The chain has TRBV6-5 and TRBJ2-1, with TRBD2 identical over 10 bases. The clonotype originates from a man aged 18 to 35 in good health. Sequencing used naive CD4+ T cells from blood. The DNA for the CDR3 is TGTGCCAGCAGCCTCCGGACTAGCGGCAATGAGCAGTTCTTC. Translated: CASSLRTSGNEQFF.